In its sample, the clone carrying this T cell receptor beta chain was seen a few times. In TCRdb, the RT-PCR reads were re-called with MiXCR into one record per CDR3 protein. The table has about 540,000 distinct CDR3 sequences, roughly a quarter seen once. This sample is drawn from a study of response to subunit inactivated influenza vaccine. Germline loops: CDR1 SGHTA, CDR2 FQGTGA. Trimming left V 5 bases short and J 8 bases short, with 19 bases between. The CDR3 consists of 15 residues. These data were also reused for a study on T cells expressing NK-cell markers. That report notes: For TCR beta, cDNA was produced by 5'RACE template switching with UMIs.

The TCR comes from a man between 50 and 59 years old who received an inactivated influenza vaccine. The chain couples TRBV7-3 to TRBJ2-1; no clear D gene. The sample here was CD4+ T cells sorted from PBMCs, taken about 12 days after vaccination. The CDR3 reads CASSPAPQRVDEQFF. The CDR3 DNA is TGTGCCAGCAGCCCAGCCCCACAGCGAGTGGATGAGCAGTTCTTC.